These T cell receptor beta chains were read from a single sample in a study of shared clonotypes between healthy human individuals. Profiling relied on immunoSEQ multiplex PCR, and the TCRdb table lists in-frame clones only, not all of them. Among roughly 760,000 clones listed, about 74% were seen once. Sequencing was performed on memory CD4+ T cells sorted from blood. Source of these receptors: a woman aged 25 to 39 in good health. Each CDR3 is given with its conserved first and last residue. The D gene is left open where the match is weak. Where a row states a size, it is once, few, many or the class of an expanded clone; other rows omit it.

J	size	D	V	CDR3	DNA
TRBJ1-4	once	TRBD1	TRBV6-5	CASSLTGGGGEKLFF	TGTGCCAGCAGTTTGACAGGGGGAGGTGGTGAAAAACTGTTTTTT
TRBJ2-7	-	TRBD1	TRBV6-6	CASSFPGTGVSEQYF	TGTGCCAGCAGTTTCCCCGGGACAGGGGTATCCGAGCAGTACTTC
TRBJ1-5	-	-	TRBV19	CASSAQGNQPQHF	TGTGCCAGTAGCGCCCAGGGGAATCAGCCCCAGCATTTT
TRBJ2-1	-	TRBD2	TRBV4-1	CASSQDERELYNEQFF	TGCGCCAGCAGCCAGGACGAGCGGGAGCTCTACAATGAGCAGTTCTTC
TRBJ2-3	-	TRBD1	TRBV11-2	CASSSTGGTDTQYF	TGTGCCAGCAGCTCGACAGGGGGCACAGATACGCAGTATTTT
TRBJ2-7	-	-	TRBV18	CASSPTKGPLSYEQYF	TGTGCCAGCTCACCAACCAAAGGACCGTTGTCCTACGAGCAGTACTTC
TRBJ1-5	-	-	TRBV18	CASSPQRQGYSNQPQHF	TGTGCCAGCTCACCACAGCGTCAGGGTTATAGCAATCAGCCCCAGCATTTT
TRBJ2-7	-	-	TRBV14	CASSQVASRYEQYF	TGTGCCAGCAGCCAAGTGGCGTCCCGGTACGAGCAGTACTTC
TRBJ2-1	-	TRBD1	TRBV15	CATSRDRTGAYNEQFF	TGTGCCACCAGCAGAGATCGGACAGGGGCCTACAATGAGCAGTTCTTC
TRBJ2-1	-	-	TRBV5-1	CASARGNEQFF	TGCGCCAGCGCCAGGGGAAATGAGCAGTTCTTC
TRBJ1-5	once	TRBD1	TRBV10-2	CASRLGQGKQPQHF	TGCGCCAGCAGGCTAGGACAGGGGAAACAGCCCCAGCATTTT
TRBJ1-2	few	TRBD1	TRBV19	CASSRDRGYGYTF	TGTGCCAGTAGCCGGGACAGGGGATATGGCTACACCTTC
TRBJ1-5	-	TRBD1	TRBV6-1	CASSSDRGQPQHF	TGTGCCAGCAGCTCCGACAGGGGTCAGCCCCAGCATTTT
TRBJ1-2	-	-	TRBV9	CASSPDWGYGYTF	TGTGCCAGCAGCCCTGACTGGGGCTATGGCTACACCTTC
TRBJ2-1	-	-	TRBV10-3	CAISESDVLGNEQFF	TGTGCCATCAGTGAGTCGGACGTTTTGGGTAATGAGCAGTTCTTC
TRBJ2-5	-	-	TRBV11-2	CASSPDIVETQYF	TGTGCCAGCAGCCCTGACATAGTGGAGACCCAGTACTTC
TRBJ2-3	once	-	TRBV7-9	CASSPLKLGDTQYF	TGTGCCAGCAGCCCCTTGAAACTGGGAGATACGCAGTATTTT
TRBJ1-2	few	-	TRBV29-1	CSVEWQAQLDGYTF	TGCAGCGTTGAATGGCAGGCCCAACTTGACGGCTACACCTTC
TRBJ2-4	once	TRBD2	TRBV5-1	CASSWVAGVENIQYF	TGCGCCAGCAGCTGGGTGGCGGGAGTAGAAAACATTCAGTACTTC
TRBJ2-1	-	-	TRBV5-1	CASSVSSGRQFF	TGCGCCAGCAGCGTTTCCTCGGGGCGGCAGTTCTTC
TRBJ2-5	-	-	TRBV18	CASSPDGQETQYF	TGTGCCAGCTCACCCGACGGTCAAGAGACCCAGTACTTC
TRBJ2-2	-	TRBD2	TRBV5-1	CASSPGLARSTGELFF	TGCGCCAGCAGCCCGGGACTAGCTCGTAGCACCGGGGAGCTGTTTTTT
TRBJ2-3	once	TRBD2	TRBV28	CASRSGTSGMDTQYF	TGTGCCAGCAGATCCGGGACTAGCGGGATGGATACGCAGTATTTT